Each of the 8 T cell receptor beta chains below was sequenced from the same sample in a study of monozygotic twins with inflammatory bowel disease. TCRdb reworked the 5' RACE reads into one entry per CDR3 protein, no DNA. This table holds more than 350,000 distinct CDR3 sequences. The specimen sequenced was blood. These receptors came from a human donor with ulcerative colitis or Crohn's disease, or a healthy co-twin of an affected twin (not recorded which).

V gene TRBV5-5 combines with J gene TRBJ1-1; there is no DNA to check the TCRdb D call of TRBD1. Germline V gene data show CDR1 as SGHKS and CDR2 as YYEKEE (reference sequence). The CDR3 is 14 amino acids. CDR3: CASSRQGTSTEAFF.

The chain carries TRBV6-2 or TRBV6-3 and TRBJ1-6. The CDR3 is made up of 13 amino acids. Germline loops: CDR1 MNHEY, CDR2 SVGEGT. This chain's CDR3 is CASSLLDGSPLHF.

This rearrangement joins TRBV12-3 or TRBV12-4 to TRBJ1-1; TCRdb names TRBD1, which stays unverified in the absence of DNA. The CDR3 spans 13 residues. This CDR3 reads CASRGQGTPEAFF.

The chain combines TRBV5-1 with TRBJ2-2. The CDR3 length is 13 residues. Germline V gene lookup returns CDR1 SGHRS and CDR2 YFSETQ. CDR3 amino acids: CASRPKDTGELFF.

The rearrangement joins TRBV30 to TRBJ1-6; with no DNA, the TCRdb D assignment of TRBD1 cannot be verified. The CDR3 length is 15 residues. CDR1 is GTSNPN and CDR2 is SVGIG in the germline V gene (reference sequence). The CDR3 here is CAWRERDRAVTPLHF.

The chain joins TRBV7-2 to TRBJ1-4. Germline V gives CDR1 SGHTA, CDR2 FQGNSA. The CDR3 sequence is 16 residues long. CDR3 protein: CASSLSLIGVGEKLFF.

V and J are TRBV28 and TRBJ1-5. CDR3 length: 16 residues. CDR1 is MDHEN and CDR2 is SYDVKM in the germline V gene. The CDR3 region is CASSLSFGGGPQPQHF.

The chain carries TRBV12-3 or TRBV12-4 and TRBJ1-5; no DNA is available, so the TRBD1 call from TCRdb remains unchecked. This CDR3 contains 13 residues. The CDR3 is CASSFTGDQPQHF.